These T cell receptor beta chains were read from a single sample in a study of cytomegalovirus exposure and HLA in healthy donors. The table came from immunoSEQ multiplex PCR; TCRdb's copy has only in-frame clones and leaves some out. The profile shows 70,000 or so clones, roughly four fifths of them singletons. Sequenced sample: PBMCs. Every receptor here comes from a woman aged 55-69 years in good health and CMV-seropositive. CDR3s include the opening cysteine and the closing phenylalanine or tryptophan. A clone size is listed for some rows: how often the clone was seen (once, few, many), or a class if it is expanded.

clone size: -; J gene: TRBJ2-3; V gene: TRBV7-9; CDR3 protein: CASSYASGRTDTQYF
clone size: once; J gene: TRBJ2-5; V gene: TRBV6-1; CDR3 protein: CASSVKTGGGGETQYF
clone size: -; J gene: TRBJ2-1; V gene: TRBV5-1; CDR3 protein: CASSERLVERYEQFF
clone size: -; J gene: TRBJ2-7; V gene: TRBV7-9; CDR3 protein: CASSAGTGAYEQYF
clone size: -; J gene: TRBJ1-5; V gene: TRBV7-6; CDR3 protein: CASSPQGARNQPQHF
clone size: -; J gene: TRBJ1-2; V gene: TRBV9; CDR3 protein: CASSGGTGAGYTF
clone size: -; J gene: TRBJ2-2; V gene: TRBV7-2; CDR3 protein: CASSLAAVTGELFF
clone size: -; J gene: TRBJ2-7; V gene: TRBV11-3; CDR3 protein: CASSLARLYEQYF
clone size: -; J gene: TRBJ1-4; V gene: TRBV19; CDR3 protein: CASSRGRNEKLFF
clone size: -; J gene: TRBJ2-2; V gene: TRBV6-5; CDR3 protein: CASSKLGTDTGELFF
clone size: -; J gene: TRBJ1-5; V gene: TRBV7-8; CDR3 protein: CASSLAGGAGNQPQHF
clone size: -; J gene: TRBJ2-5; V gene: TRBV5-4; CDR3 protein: CASSSGGGAAKTQYF
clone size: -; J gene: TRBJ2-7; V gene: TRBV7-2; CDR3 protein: CASSLLQGYEQYF
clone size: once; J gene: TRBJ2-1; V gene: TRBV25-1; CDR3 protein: CASSESQGRGNEQFF
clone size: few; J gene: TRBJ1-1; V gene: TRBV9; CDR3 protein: CASSLGQVGEAFF
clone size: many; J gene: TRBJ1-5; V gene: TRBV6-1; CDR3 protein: CASSEGRAGGQPQHF
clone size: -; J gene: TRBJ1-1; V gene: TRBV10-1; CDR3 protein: CASSVGTDTEAFF
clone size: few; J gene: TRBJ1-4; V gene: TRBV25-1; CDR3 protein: CASSDPSRGNEKLFF